The TCR beta chain described here comes from a study of T cell clonality in common variable immunodeficiency. There are 14 residues in the CDR3. Germline values: CDR1 SQVTM, CDR2 ANQGSEA. The V segment lost 4 bases and the J segment 3 bases; nucleotides outside the gene matches: 5. At least ten counts were recorded for this clone. With the read ending 3 residues before the CDR3 end, the germline J gene is used to fill in that end. Clones were sequenced by immunoSEQ multiplex PCR, and TCRdb holds only the in-frame ones, with some missing. The sample includes 55,000 or so clones, none of them occurring once.

The sequence was collected from a person aged 18 to 75 in good health. The sequenced material came from peripheral blood mononuclear cells. This chain joins TRBV29-1 and TRBJ1-5; 8 nucleotides match TRBD1. CDR3 in amino acids: CSVAGTGPNQPQHF. The CDR3 DNA, read in part, is TGCAGCGTTGCCGGGACAGGACCCAATCAGCCC.